This TCR beta chain was obtained from a study of blood T cell repertoires in COVID-19. This clone was observed a single time. This CDR3 comprises 15 residues. The germline CDR1 and CDR2 sequences are KGHSH and LQKENI. V lost 3 bases, J lost 3 bases, and 4 bases stayed unmatched. Here immunoSEQ multiplex PCR was the method, and the copy in TCRdb shows in-frame clones only, minus some. This sample has 250,000 to 300,000 clones, with about 85% found just once. The J gene is TRBJ2-7, the V gene TRBV18, with 11 positions matching TRBD2. The sequence came from a woman in her forties or fifties who had recovered from COVID-19. Specimen: peripheral blood. The chain's CDR3 is CASSPGTSGDYEQYF. CDR3 coding DNA: TGTGCCAGCTCACCTGGGACTAGCGGAGACTACGAGCAGTACTTC.